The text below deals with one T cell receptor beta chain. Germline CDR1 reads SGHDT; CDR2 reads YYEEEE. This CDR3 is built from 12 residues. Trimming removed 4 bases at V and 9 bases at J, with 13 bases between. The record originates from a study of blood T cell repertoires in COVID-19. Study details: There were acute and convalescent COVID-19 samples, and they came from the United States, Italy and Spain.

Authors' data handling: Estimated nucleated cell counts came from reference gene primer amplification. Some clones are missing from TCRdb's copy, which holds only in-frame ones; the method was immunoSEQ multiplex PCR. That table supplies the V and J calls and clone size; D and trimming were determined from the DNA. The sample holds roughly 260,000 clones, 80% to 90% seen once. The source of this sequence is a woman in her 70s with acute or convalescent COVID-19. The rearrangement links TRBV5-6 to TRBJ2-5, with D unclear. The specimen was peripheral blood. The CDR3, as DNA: TGTGCCAGCAGCCTCGACCCGGGTGCCCAGTACTTC. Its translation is CASSLDPGAQYF.